Below are 12 T cell receptor beta chains sequenced from a single sample in a study of T cell therapy after organ transplantation. These receptors are not linked to any known antigen. Described time point: 20-29 weeks after completion of therapy. Method: immunoSEQ multiplex PCR; TCRdb's copy keeps in-frame clones and lacks some. The table has about 18,000 clones, 65% to 90% seen once. Material: CD8+ T cells from blood, obtained after autologous CMV-specific T cell therapy. Source of these receptors: a human patient who had received a solid organ transplant and had CMV disease. Some of the T cells might come from the graft donor.

Judged by abundance, this clone is large (0.1 to 1%). The V and J genes are TRBV14 and TRBJ1-3, with D uncertain. Germline CDR1 and CDR2: SGHDN and FVKESK. V was trimmed by 4 bases and J by 0 bases, leaving 4 bases between them. The CDR3 covers 13 residues. The CDR3 sequence: CASSPSSGNTIYF. In nucleotides, the CDR3 is TGTGCCAGCAGCCCGAGCTCTGGAAACACCATATATTTT.

The rearrangement uses TRBV5-4 and TRBJ1-1, with D possibly being TRBD1 (5 bases). V was trimmed by 4 bases and J by 0 bases, leaving 10 bases between them. This CDR3 has 14 amino acids. Germline V gene lookup returns CDR1 SGHNT and CDR2 YYREEE (reference sequence). The CDR3 region is CASSEGRMNTEAFF. In DNA form, the CDR3 reads TGTGCCAGCAGCGAGGGACGGATGAACACTGAAGCTTTCTTT.

The rearrangement links TRBV7-9 to TRBJ2-3; 11 nucleotides align to TRBD1. After removal of 2 bases from V and 3 bases from J, the junction contained 7 bases not matched to a gene. Germline V gene lookup returns CDR1 SEHNR and CDR2 FQNEAQ (reference sequence). The CDR3 has 17 amino acids. The CDR3 bases are TGTGCCAGCAGCTTAACAACCGGGACAGGGGGGACAGATACGCAGTATTTT. It translates to CASSLTTGTGGTDTQYF.

This chain uses TRBV19 with TRBJ2-1; 12 bases align to TRBD1. Unmatched junction bases numbered 7, after V lost 5 bases and J lost 2 bases. This CDR3 spans 17 amino acids. Germline assignment: CDR1 LNHDA and CDR2 SQIVND (reference sequence). The CDR3 protein is CASSVRDRGPAYNEQFF. Written as DNA, the CDR3 is TGTGCCAGTAGTGTCCGGGACAGGGGGCCGGCCTACAATGAGCAGTTCTTC.

The chain combines TRBV19 with TRBJ1-5; no clear D gene. This CDR3 has 14 residues. Trimming took off 6 bases at V and 5 bases at J, with 14 bases between the two ends. Germline CDR1 LNHDA, CDR2 SQIVND (reference sequence). Here the CDR3 DNA reads TGTGCCAGTAGCAGCCGAGAGGGTTATCAGCCCCAGCATTTT. Its translation is CASSSREGYQPQHF.

CDR3: CASSEAVHLTMSSSYNEQFF. CDR3 nucleotide sequence: TGTGCCAGCAGTGAAGCGGTACATCTCACCATGTCCTCCTCCTACAATGAGCAGTTCTTC. V gene TRBV6-1 combines with J gene TRBJ2-1, with D uncertain. Germline-derived CDR1 and CDR2 are MNHNS and SASEGT. The V end was cut by 0 bases, the J end by 0 bases, with 21 bases between. This CDR3 is 20 amino acids long.

The chain combines TRBV4-1 with TRBJ1-1; D ambiguous. CDR3 length equals 15 residues. V dropped 1 base and J dropped 7 bases, with 16 bases sitting between them. Per germline, CDR1 MGHRA and CDR2 YSYEKL. CDR3 loop: CASSQAAGLLNEAFF. The DNA of the CDR3 is TGCGCCAGCAGCCAAGCGGCTGGACTCCTCAATGAAGCTTTCTTT.

The CDR3 region has the DNA TGTGCCAGTAGTCACCCCGGGCGGGGCTACACCTTC. This sequence encodes CASSHPGRGYTF. The V gene is TRBV19, the J gene TRBJ1-2; D gene ambiguous. In germline, CDR1 is LNHDA, CDR2 SQIVND (reference sequence). Trimming removed 5 bases from V and 8 bases from J, with 12 bases in between. This CDR3 has 12 amino acids. The full variable domain, rest sourced from reference TRBV19 and TRBJ1-2, is DGGITQSPKYLFRKEGQNVTLSCEQNLNHDAMYWYRQDPGQGLRLIYYSQIVNDFQKGDIAEGYSVSREKKESFPLTVTSAQKNPTAFYLCASSHPGRGYTFGSGTRLTVV.

The count of this clone is one. CDR3 bases: TGTGCCAGCCCATCACCGAGGCAGGGGGGGAATTCACCCCTCCACTTT. Amino acids: CASPSPRQGGNSPLHF. The J gene is TRBJ1-6, the V gene TRBV25-1; the match to TRBD1 covers 7 bases. This CDR3 is 16 amino acids long. V was clipped by 8 bases and J by 7 bases; unmatched bases: 14. Germline CDR1 and CDR2: MGHDK and SYGVNS.

The chain combines TRBV11-2 with TRBJ1-2; the D gene is possibly TRBD1 (5 bases). V was trimmed by 5 bases and J by 4 bases, leaving 20 bases between them. Per the germline V gene, CDR1 is SGHAT and CDR2 is FQNNGV. The CDR3 is made up of 16 amino acids. DNA of the CDR3: TGTGCCAGCAGCCCCCGGGACCTCATAGGTGGCTATGGCTACACCTTC. This codes for CASSPRDLIGGYGYTF.

The chain has TRBV11-2 and TRBJ2-7; 11 nucleotides agree with TRBD2. The germline gives CDR1 SGHAT, CDR2 FQNNGV. V shed 5 bases and J 4 bases; nucleotides not matched to a gene: 19. The length of the CDR3 is 19 residues. DNA of the CDR3: TGTGCCAGCAGCATGAGCGGGATTTCAGCTAGCGGGAGGCGGTACGAGCAGTACTTC. Protein: CASSMSGISASGRRYEQYF.

The chain recombines TRBV29-1 with TRBJ1-4; D not resolved. The CDR3 sequence is 14 residues long. Germline V CDR1 and CDR2: SQVTM, ANQGSEA. V was pared by 4 bases and J by 0 bases, with 9 bases between. This chain's CDR3 is CSVGVGSTNEKLFF. CDR3 DNA sequence: TGCAGCGTTGGTGTGGGATCAACTAATGAAAAACTGTTTTTT.